Below, one TCR beta chain is given with its context. Germline V gene sequence: CDR1 SGHTA, CDR2 FQGTGA. With 4 bases clipped from V and 8 bases from J, the junction kept 7 bases outside the gene matches. The CDR3 sequence is 13 residues long. Measured with immunoSEQ multiplex PCR; TCRdb has only the in-frame clones, and not every one. This sample yields around 100,000 clones, of which about 90% are seen a single time; roughly 2% belongs to the top ten. This specimen comes from a study of T cell changes during pregnancy in multiple sclerosis. This TCR was recovered from a female donor with multiple sclerosis, enrolled in a pregnancy study. V and J are TRBV7-3 and TRBJ1-2; 7 bases line up with TRBD1. The specimen comprised peripheral blood, sampled after pregnancy. CDR3 loop: CASSSTGVEGYTF. CDR3 bases: TGTGCCAGCAGCTCCACAGGGGTCGAGGGCTACACCTTC.